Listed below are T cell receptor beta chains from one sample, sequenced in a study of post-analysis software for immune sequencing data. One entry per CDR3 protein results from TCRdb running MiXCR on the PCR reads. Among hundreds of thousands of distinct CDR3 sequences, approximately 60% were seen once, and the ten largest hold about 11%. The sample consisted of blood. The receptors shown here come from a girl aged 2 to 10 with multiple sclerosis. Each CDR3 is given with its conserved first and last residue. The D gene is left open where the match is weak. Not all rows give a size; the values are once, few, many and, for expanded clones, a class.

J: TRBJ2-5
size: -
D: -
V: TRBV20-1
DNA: TGCAGTGCCTTAGACGGCCAGAGTTACCAAGAGGCCCAGTACTTC
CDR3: CSALDGQSYQEAQYF

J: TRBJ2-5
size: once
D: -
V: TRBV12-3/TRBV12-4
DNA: TGTGCCAGCAGGCCACTCGTTACACAGCAAGAGACCCAGTACTTC
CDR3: CASRPLVTQQETQYF

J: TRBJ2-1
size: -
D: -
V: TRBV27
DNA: TGTGCCAGCAGGACGCAGCGGGGCCAGGGGGCGAATGAGCAGTTCTTC
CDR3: CASRTQRGQGANEQFF

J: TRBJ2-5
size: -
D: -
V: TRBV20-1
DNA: TGCAGTGCTAGTGAGGGCTCCTCGCCCCAAGAGACCCAGTACTTC
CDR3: CSASEGSSPQETQYF

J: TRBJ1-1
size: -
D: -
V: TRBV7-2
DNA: TGTGCCAGCAGCTTAGAAGGGAGGGGCACTGAAGCTTTCTTT
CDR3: CASSLEGRGTEAFF

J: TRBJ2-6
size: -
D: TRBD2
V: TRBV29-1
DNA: TGCAGCGTTGAACCACTAGCGGGAGGTGGAGGGGCCAACGTCCTGACTTTC
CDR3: CSVEPLAGGGGANVLTF

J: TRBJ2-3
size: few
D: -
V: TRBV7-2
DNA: TGTGCCAGCAGTCCGGACTTCTCTACCCTCACAGATACGCAGTATTTT
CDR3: CASSPDFSTLTDTQYF

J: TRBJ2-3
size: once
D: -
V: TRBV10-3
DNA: TGTGCCATCAGTGAGTCGAGAAAGGGCACAGATACGCAGTATTTT
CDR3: CAISESRKGTDTQYF

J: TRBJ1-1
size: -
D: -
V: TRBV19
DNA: TGTGCCAGTAGTATAGTGGAAGGAAATACTGAAGCTTTCTTT
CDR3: CASSIVEGNTEAFF

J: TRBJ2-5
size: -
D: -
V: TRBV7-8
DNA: TGTGCCAGCAGCTTATCAGTATCGGGGGAGGCACAAGAGACCCAGTACTTC
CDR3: CASSLSVSGEAQETQYF

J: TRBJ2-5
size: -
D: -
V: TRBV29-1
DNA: TGCAGCGGAGGGGGACGTAGGGAGACCCAGTACTTC
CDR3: CSGGGRRETQYF

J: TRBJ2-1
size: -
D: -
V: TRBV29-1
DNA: TGCAGCACTCGGGGGGCGGGATCGCAGTATGAGCAGTTCTTC
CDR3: CSTRGAGSQYEQFF

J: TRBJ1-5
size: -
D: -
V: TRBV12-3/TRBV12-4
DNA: TGTGCCAGCAGTACCCCACCGACCCCAGGGAGCAATCAGCCCCAGCATTTT
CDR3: CASSTPPTPGSNQPQHF

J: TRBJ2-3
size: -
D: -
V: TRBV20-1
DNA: TGCAGTGCTAGAGGGGATAGGGGAGCTTTAACGTTCACAGATACGCAGTATTTT
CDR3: CSARGDRGALTFTDTQYF

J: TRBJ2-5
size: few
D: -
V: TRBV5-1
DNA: TGCGCCAGCAGCGGATCGGAGACCCAGTACTTC
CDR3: CASSGSETQYF

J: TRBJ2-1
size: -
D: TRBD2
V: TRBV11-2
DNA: TGTGCCAGCAGCTTAGGGGCTAGCGGATCCTACAATGAGCAGTTCTTC
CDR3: CASSLGASGSYNEQFF

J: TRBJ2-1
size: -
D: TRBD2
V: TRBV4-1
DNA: TGCGCCAGCAGCACCCGGGGCGGGGGGGCTTCCAATGAGCAGTTCTTC
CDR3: CASSTRGGGASNEQFF

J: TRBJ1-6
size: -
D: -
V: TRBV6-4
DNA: TGTGCCAGCAGTGACGACGTAGGGAATTCACCCCTCCACTTT
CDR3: CASSDDVGNSPLHF

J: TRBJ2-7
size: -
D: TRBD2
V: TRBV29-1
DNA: TGCAGCGTTGTCGGTAGCGGGAGGGCCGGATCCTACGAGCAGTACTTC
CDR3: CSVVGSGRAGSYEQYF

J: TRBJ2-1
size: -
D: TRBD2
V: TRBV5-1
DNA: TGCGCCAGCAGCCGCACTAGCGGGAGAGATGAGCAGTTCTTC
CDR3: CASSRTSGRDEQFF

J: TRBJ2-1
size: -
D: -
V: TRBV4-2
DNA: TGTGCCAGCAGCCAAGTGTTTATCGCCTTGCCTGCCTACAATGAGCAGTTCTTC
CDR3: CASSQVFIALPAYNEQFF

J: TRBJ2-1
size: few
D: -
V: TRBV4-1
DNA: TGCGCCAGCAGCCAACCCGGTACAGGGAAGGGGAGCGATGAGCAGTTCTTC
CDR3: CASSQPGTGKGSDEQFF

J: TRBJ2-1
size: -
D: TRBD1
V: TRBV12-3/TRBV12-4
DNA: TGTGCCAGCAGCCAGGGGGTCCACCCCTACAATGAGCAGTTCTTC
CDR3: CASSQGVHPYNEQFF

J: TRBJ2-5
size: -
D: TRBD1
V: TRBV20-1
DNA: TGCAGTGCCAAAGGGGGCCGGGAGACCCAGTACTTC
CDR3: CSAKGGRETQYF

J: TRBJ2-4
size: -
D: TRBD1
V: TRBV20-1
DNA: TGCAGTGCTAGTCGACAGGGGAAAGCCAAAAACATTCAGTACTTC
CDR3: CSASRQGKAKNIQYF

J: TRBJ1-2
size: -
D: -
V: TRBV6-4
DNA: TGTGCCAGCAGTGACGGGTCAGGGGATGGCTACACCTTC
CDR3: CASSDGSGDGYTF

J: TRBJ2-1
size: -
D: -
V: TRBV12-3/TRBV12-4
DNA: TGTGCCAGCAGTTCCGGGACACGATACAATGAGCAGTTCTTC
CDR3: CASSSGTRYNEQFF

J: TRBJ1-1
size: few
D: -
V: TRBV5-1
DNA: TGCGCCAGCAGCTGGAGGGGGGGCACTGAAGCTTTCTTT
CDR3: CASSWRGGTEAFF

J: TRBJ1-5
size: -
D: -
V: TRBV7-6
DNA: TGTGCCAGCAGCCCCCCCTATCAGCCCCAGCATTTT
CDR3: CASSPPYQPQHF

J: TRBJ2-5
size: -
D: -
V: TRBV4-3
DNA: TGCGCCAGCAGCCAAGATAAGAGGGAGACCCAGTACTTC
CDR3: CASSQDKRETQYF

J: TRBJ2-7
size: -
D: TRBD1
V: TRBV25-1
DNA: TGTGCCAGCTCGGGACAGGGGAACTACGAGCAGTACTTC
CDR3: CASSGQGNYEQYF

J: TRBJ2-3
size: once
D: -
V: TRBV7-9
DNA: TGTGCCAGCAGCTTACAAGACGCTACAGATACGCAGTATTTT
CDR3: CASSLQDATDTQYF

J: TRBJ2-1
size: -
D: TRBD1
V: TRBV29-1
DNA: TGCAGCGTTGAGAACAGGGGAGTTAATGAGCAGTTCTTC
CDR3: CSVENRGVNEQFF

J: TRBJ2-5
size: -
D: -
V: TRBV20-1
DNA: TGCAGTGCCAGAAGGACTACTCCAGAGACCCAGTACTTC
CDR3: CSARRTTPETQYF

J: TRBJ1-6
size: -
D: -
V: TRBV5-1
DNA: TGCGCCAGCAGCTTTCAGGGTATAGATTCACCCCTCCACTTT
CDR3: CASSFQGIDSPLHF

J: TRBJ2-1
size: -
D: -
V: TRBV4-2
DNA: TGTGCCAGCAGCCAAGGAAGAGGGATGGGCCCCAAAGAGACCCAGTTCTTC
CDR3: CASSQGRGMGPKETQFF

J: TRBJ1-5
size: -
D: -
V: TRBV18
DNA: TGTGCCAGCCAACAGGGACTCAATCAGCCCCAGCATTTT
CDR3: CASQQGLNQPQHF

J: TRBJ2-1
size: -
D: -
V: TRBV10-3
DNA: TGTGCCCCCAGGGGCGGGACTAAGTTTCCAAACTACAATGAGCAGTTCTTC
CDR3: CAPRGGTKFPNYNEQFF

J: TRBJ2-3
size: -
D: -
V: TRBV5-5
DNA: TGTGCCAGCAGCTTGGAGCTCGGAACAGATACGCGGTATTTT
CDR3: CASSLELGTDTRYF

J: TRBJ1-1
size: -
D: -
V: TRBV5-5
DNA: TGTGCCAGCAGCTTGGAGTGGCCGGGGTCCGGAACTGAAGCTTTCTTT
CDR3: CASSLEWPGSGTEAFF

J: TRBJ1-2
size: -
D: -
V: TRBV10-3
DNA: TGTGCCATCAGTGAGTTAAGGGCCGATGGCTACACCTTC
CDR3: CAISELRADGYTF

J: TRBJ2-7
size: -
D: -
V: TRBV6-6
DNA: TGTGCCAGCAGTCCAGGTAGCAGCTCCTACGAGCAGTACTTC
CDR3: CASSPGSSSYEQYF

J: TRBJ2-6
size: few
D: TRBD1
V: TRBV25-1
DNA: TGTGCCAGCAGTGAAGGGACAGTAGGTTCCGGGGCCAACGTCCTGACTTTC
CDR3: CASSEGTVGSGANVLTF

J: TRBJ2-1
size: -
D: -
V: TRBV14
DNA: TGTGCCAGCAGCCGATTTCGGACTCAAAACAATGAGCAGTTCTTC
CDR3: CASSRFRTQNNEQFF

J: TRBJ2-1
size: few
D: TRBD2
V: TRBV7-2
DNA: TGTGCCAGCAGCCCCGCCGGGACTAGCGGGGGGGAGCAGTTCTTC
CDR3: CASSPAGTSGGEQFF